These 15 T cell receptor beta chains were all obtained from the same sample, sequenced in a study of cytomegalovirus exposure and HLA in healthy donors. 60 Vbeta and 13 Jbeta primers were used in PCR. The method was immunoSEQ multiplex PCR; TCRdb's version includes in-frame clones alone and lacks a portion of them. This sample yields roughly 100,000 clones, of which around four fifths are seen a single time; around 5.3% belongs to the top ten. What was sequenced was PBMCs. All receptors come from a woman aged 40 to 55 in good health and CMV-seronegative.

The gene calls are TRBV27 and TRBJ2-7; 8 bases agree with TRBD2. The CDR3 totals 14 residues. V shed 2 bases, J shed 7 bases, and the junction held 7 bases outside the gene matches. The germline gives CDR1 MNHEY, CDR2 SMNVEV (reference sequence). The DNA of the CDR3 is TGTGCCAGCAGTTTAGGGTTAGCGGGGTATGAGCAGTACTTC. Amino acids: CASSLGLAGYEQYF.

V is TRBV2 and J is TRBJ1-1; weak D call: TRBD1 (6 bases). The V and J ends lost 5 bases and 2 bases respectively, with 12 bases between them. Germline CDR1 is SNHLY and CDR2 is FYNNEI. This CDR3 is built from 14 residues. The CDR3 DNA reads as TGTGCCAGCAGTTATGGACAGCTAAACACTGAAGCTTTCTTT. Its protein is CASSYGQLNTEAFF.

This chain uses TRBV5-8 with TRBJ2-3; a weak D match, TRBD1 (6 bases). Trimming removed 2 bases at V and 3 bases at J, with 16 bases between. Per germline, CDR1 SGHTS and CDR2 YDEGEE. The CDR3 is 16 residues long. The CDR3 protein is CASSFLGQRLTDTQYF. In DNA form, the CDR3 reads TGTGCCAGCAGCTTCCTCGGACAGCGACTTACAGATACGCAGTATTTT.

The V and J genes are TRBV7-9 and TRBJ2-1, with TRBD2 matching over 8 bases. J was trimmed by 6 bases and V by 5 bases; bases with no gene match: 6. The germline V gene encodes CDR1 SEHNR and CDR2 FQNEAQ (reference sequence). This CDR3 has 14 residues. CDR3 in amino acids: CASSLGLAPNEQFF. In DNA, the CDR3 is TGTGCCAGCAGCCTCGGACTAGCCCCCAATGAGCAGTTCTTC.

The V gene is TRBV4-3, the J gene TRBJ1-1; TRBD1 aligns across 8 bases. CDR3 length: 14 amino acids. Germline V gene sequence: CDR1 LGHNA, CDR2 YSLEER. J gave up 2 bases and V 3 bases, and 2 bases lay outside the gene matches. CDR3 sequence (DNA): TGCGCCAGCAGCCAGCAGGGGGCAAACACTGAAGCTTTCTTT. Its translation is CASSQQGANTEAFF.

This chain uses TRBV19 with TRBJ1-5; 7 positions match TRBD1. V gave up 5 bases and J gave up 7 bases; unmatched junction bases: 5. Per the germline V gene, CDR1 is LNHDA and CDR2 is SQIVND (reference sequence). This CDR3 has 13 residues. The CDR3 DNA reads as TGTGCCAGTAGTCCAGGGGGGAAGCAGCCCCAGCATTTT. Encoded protein: CASSPGGKQPQHF.

This clone occurred a few times. The junction shows a germline mismatch at one end, possibly a read error. The chain links TRBV11-2 to TRBJ1-4; D remains ambiguous. Per germline, CDR1 SGHAT and CDR2 FQNNGV. The CDR3 contains 11 residues. The CDR3 loop is CASSFGENLFF. CDR3 sequence (DNA): TGTGCCAGCAGCTTCGGGGAAAACCTGTTTTTT. The full variable domain, with the rest looked up from reference TRBV11-2 and TRBJ1-4, is EAGVAQSPRYKIIEKRQSVAFWCNPISGHATLYWYQQILGQGPKLLIQFQNNGVVDDSQLPKDRFSAERLKGVDSTLKIQPAKLEDSAVYLCASSFGENLFFGSGTQLSVL.

This rearrangement joins TRBV12-5 to TRBJ2-7; tentative D call: TRBD1 (6 bases). CDR3 length: 14 amino acids. Germline loops: CDR1 LGHNT, CDR2 FRNRAP. V lost 3 bases and J 4 bases, leaving 13 bases between the germline ends. The CDR3 bases are TGTGCTAGTGGTTTAGGGGGATCATCATACGAGCAGTACTTC. This codes for CASGLGGSSYEQYF.

This chain connects TRBV4-1 to TRBJ2-6; 9 bases match TRBD1. The CDR3 extends over 17 amino acids. Trimming at V came to 1 base and at J to 1 base, leaving 2 bases not matched to a gene. Germline CDR1 is MGHRA and CDR2 is YSYEKL. The CDR3 reads CASSQGDRVSGANVLTF. The DNA for the CDR3 is TGCGCCAGCAGCCAAGGGGACAGGGTGTCTGGGGCCAACGTCCTGACTTTC.

The V and J genes are TRBV5-1 and TRBJ1-6; 8 nucleotides align to TRBD1. Germline-derived CDR1 and CDR2 are SGHRS and YFSETQ. The CDR3 covers 18 residues. Trimming at V came to 3 bases and at J to 9 bases, leaving 17 bases not matched to a gene. Here the CDR3 DNA reads TGCGCCAGCAGCTCGACCGGGACAGGCTATACCAGGGGTTCACCCCTCCACTTT. This gives the protein CASSSTGTGYTRGSPLHF. Drawing the rest from reference TRBV5-1 and TRBJ1-6, the complete variable domain is KAGVTQTPRYLIKTRGQQVTLSCSPISGHRSVSWYQQTPGQGLQFLFEYFSETQRNKGNFPGRFSGRQFSNSRSEMNVSTLELGDSALYLCASSSTGTGYTRGSPLHFGNGTRLTVT.

CDR3 residues: CASSYGRTLAAETQYF. CDR3 DNA: TGTGCCAGCAGTTACGGTCGAACGCTAGCGGCGGAGACCCAGTACTTC. The chain combines TRBV6-5 with TRBJ2-5, with TRBD2 matching 7 bases. Germline values: CDR1 MNHEY, CDR2 SVGAGI. The CDR3 is 16 residues long. Germline trimming cut 2 bases from V and 5 bases from J; bases unmatched to any gene: 11.

V and J are TRBV11-3 and TRBJ2-3, with D tentatively TRBD1 (6 bases). V lost 5 bases, J lost 6 bases, and 15 bases lay in between. Germline CDR1 and CDR2: SGHNT and YENEEA. The CDR3 runs to 14 residues. The CDR3 protein is CASSEHTGSDTQYF. The CDR3 region has the DNA TGTGCCAGCAGCGAGCACACAGGGTCTGATACGCAGTATTTT. Together with reference TRBV11-3 and TRBJ2-3, the CDR3 gives the full variable domain: EAGVVQSPRYKIIEKKQPVAFWCNPISGHNTLYWYLQNLGQGPELLIRYENEEAVDDSQLPKDRFSAERLKGVDSTLKIQPAELGDSAVYLCASSEHTGSDTQYFGPGTRLTVL.

V is TRBV2 and J is TRBJ1-1, with 9 bases that match TRBD1. With V trimmed by 8 bases and J by 1 base, 5 bases remained unmatched. Germline V gene lookup returns CDR1 SNHLY and CDR2 FYNNEI. The CDR3 sequence is 14 residues long. The chain's CDR3 is CASRKTGGNTEAFF. The CDR3 DNA reads TGTGCCAGCCGAAAGACAGGGGGGAACACTGAAGCTTTCTTT.

The chain recombines TRBV23-1 with TRBJ1-4, with TRBD1 matching 9 bases. TRBV23-1 is noted as an ORF with a role that remains uncertain. The CDR3 totals 12 residues. With V trimmed by 11 bases and J by 11 bases, 9 bases remained unmatched. The CDR3 region is CAQRDRVFKLFF. In DNA form, the CDR3 reads TGCGCCCAACGGGACAGGGTATTCAAACTGTTTTTT.

The chain uses TRBV15 and TRBJ2-2; D might be TRBD2 (7 bases). The CDR3 totals 17 residues. Trimming took off 1 base at V and 2 bases at J, with 14 bases between the two ends. CDR1 and CDR2 from the germline V gene are LNHNV and YYDKDF (reference sequence). CDR3 bases: TGTGCCACCAGCAGAGGGGAGGGGGGCCTTAACACCGGGGAGCTGTTTTTT. Translation gives CATSRGEGGLNTGELFF.